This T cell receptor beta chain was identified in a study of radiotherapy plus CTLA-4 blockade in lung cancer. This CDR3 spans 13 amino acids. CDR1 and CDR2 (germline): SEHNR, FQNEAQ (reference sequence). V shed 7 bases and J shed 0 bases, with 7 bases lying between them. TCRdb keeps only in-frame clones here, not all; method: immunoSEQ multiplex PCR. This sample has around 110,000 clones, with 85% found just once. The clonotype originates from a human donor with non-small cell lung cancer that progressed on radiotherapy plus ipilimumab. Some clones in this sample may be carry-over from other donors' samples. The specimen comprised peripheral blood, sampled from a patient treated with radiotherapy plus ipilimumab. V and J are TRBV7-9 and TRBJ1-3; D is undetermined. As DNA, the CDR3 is TGTGCCAGCATACTGGGCTCTGGAAACACCATATATTTT. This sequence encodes CASILGSGNTIYF.